This T cell receptor (beta chain) was sequenced during a study of PD-1 blockade in classical Hodgkin lymphoma. Broader study findings: In CD4+ cells, TCR diversity went up significantly by C4D1, but in CD8+ cells it did not. Sources of repertoire differences remain undefined, possibly disease activity or prior therapy. TCR diversity at baseline was reported to be reduced in newly diagnosed patients relative to healthy donors.

Details on this clone: Its antigen remains unidentified.

The data were produced by immunoSEQ multiplex PCR, yet TCRdb's version contains in-frame clones alone and is incomplete. Here the sample spans around 50,000 clones, approximately 76% being singletons. The CDR3 length is 13 residues. CDR1 and CDR2 (germline): MNHEY, SVGAGI. Deletions cut 8 bases from V and 0 bases from J, with 10 bases between. Stated time point: cycle 4 day 1 (C4D1), after five to seven weeks of nivolumab. Brentuximab vedotin exposure varied, and every patient relapsed after autologous stem cell transplantation. Best responses were complete response, partial response or progressive disease.

This clonotype originated in a human donor with classical Hodgkin lymphoma. This rearrangement joins TRBV6-5 to TRBJ1-1; D not resolved. The source material was peripheral blood mononuclear cells (PBMCs), sampled before the fourth cycle of nivolumab. This CDR3 reads CASWKGMNTEAFF. CDR3 nucleotides: TGTGCCAGCTGGAAGGGCATGAACACTGAAGCTTTCTTT.